The rows below give T cell receptor beta chains drawn from one sample of a study of CD8 T cells in ankylosing spondylitis. TCRdb called the 5' RACE reads again in MiXCR, with one record for every CDR3 protein. The sample records over 700,000 distinct CDR3 sequences, around 19% being singletons. The sample was blood, either unsorted or a sorted T cell fraction (not recorded which). Every receptor here comes from a male donor with ankylosing spondylitis. Both conserved end residues are part of each CDR3. Fields, in order: clone size, D gene, J gene, V gene, CDR3 DNA, CDR3 protein. The D gene is left open where the match is weak. Not all rows give a size; the values are once, few, many and, for expanded clones, a class.

clone size: .
D gene: TRBD2
J gene: TRBJ2-3
V gene: TRBV5-4
CDR3 DNA: TGTGCCAGCAGCTCTACAGCGGGGGGGCTCCACCTCGGAACGGATACGCAGTATTTT
CDR3 protein: CASSSTAGGLHLGTDTQYF

clone size: .
D gene: .
J gene: TRBJ1-2
V gene: TRBV29-1
CDR3 DNA: TGCAGCGTTGAAGGCGGCAGGGTTGGTGGCTACACCTTC
CDR3 protein: CSVEGGRVGGYTF

clone size: few
D gene: .
J gene: TRBJ2-1
V gene: TRBV3-1
CDR3 DNA: TGTGCCAGCAGCCAAGATCGTGAGCAGTTCTTC
CDR3 protein: CASSQDREQFF

clone size: .
D gene: .
J gene: TRBJ2-2
V gene: TRBV4-1
CDR3 DNA: TGCGCCAGCAGCCAAGTCGGGGTATTGCCGACCGGGGAGCTGTTTTTT
CDR3 protein: CASSQVGVLPTGELFF

clone size: once
D gene: .
J gene: TRBJ2-7
V gene: TRBV30
CDR3 DNA: TGTGCCTGGAGTGTAATCGGAAACGGGCTCCTGGAGCAGTACTTC
CDR3 protein: CAWSVIGNGLLEQYF

clone size: .
D gene: .
J gene: TRBJ1-5
V gene: TRBV4-1
CDR3 DNA: TGCGCCAGCAGACGAGGGGGGGATAGCAATCAGCCCCAGCATTTT
CDR3 protein: CASRRGGDSNQPQHF

clone size: many
D gene: TRBD1
J gene: TRBJ2-2
V gene: TRBV29-1
CDR3 DNA: TGCGGTGGGACAGCCCTGTACACCGGGGAGCTGTTTTTT
CDR3 protein: CGGTALYTGELFF

clone size: few
D gene: .
J gene: TRBJ1-1
V gene: TRBV6-1
CDR3 DNA: TGTGCCAGCAGTGAATTGGGAGCTCCCACTGAAGCTTTCTTT
CDR3 protein: CASSELGAPTEAFF

clone size: .
D gene: TRBD1
J gene: TRBJ2-1
V gene: TRBV6-1
CDR3 DNA: TGTGCCAGCAGGGGGACAGGGATTTACAATGAGCAGTTCTTC
CDR3 protein: CASRGTGIYNEQFF

clone size: few
D gene: .
J gene: TRBJ1-1
V gene: TRBV6-5
CDR3 DNA: TGTGCCAGCAGTTACGAAGGGGTGGCGAACACTGAAGCTTTCTTT
CDR3 protein: CASSYEGVANTEAFF

clone size: .
D gene: .
J gene: TRBJ2-2
V gene: TRBV29-1
CDR3 DNA: TGCAGCGTTGTTACCAGGCTCAACACCGGGGAGCTGTTTTTT
CDR3 protein: CSVVTRLNTGELFF

clone size: few
D gene: TRBD1
J gene: TRBJ1-1
V gene: TRBV11-2
CDR3 DNA: TGTGCCAGCAGCGCGGACAGGAGGGAAGCTTTCTTT
CDR3 protein: CASSADRREAFF

clone size: .
D gene: .
J gene: TRBJ2-7
V gene: TRBV6-5
CDR3 DNA: TGTGCCAGCAGTTATATGGGCGAGCAGTACTTC
CDR3 protein: CASSYMGEQYF

clone size: few
D gene: .
J gene: TRBJ1-5
V gene: TRBV12-3/TRBV12-4
CDR3 DNA: TGTGCCAGCGGATCAGGGATTGGCAATCAGCCCCAGCATTTT
CDR3 protein: CASGSGIGNQPQHF

clone size: few
D gene: TRBD2
J gene: TRBJ2-3
V gene: TRBV6-2/TRBV6-3
CDR3 DNA: TGTGCCAGCAGTCCAAAAGCTAGGACTAGCGGGGAAACCGCGCGCCTCACAGATACGCAGTATTTT
CDR3 protein: CASSPKARTSGETARLTDTQYF

clone size: .
D gene: .
J gene: TRBJ2-7
V gene: TRBV2
CDR3 DNA: TGTGCCAGCAAGCCGGGGAGCTCCTACGAGCAGTACTTC
CDR3 protein: CASKPGSSYEQYF

clone size: .
D gene: .
J gene: TRBJ2-6
V gene: TRBV5-5
CDR3 DNA: TGTGCCAGCAGCGATAAGGGGTGGGCTGCTGGGGCCAACGTCCTGACTTTC
CDR3 protein: CASSDKGWAAGANVLTF

clone size: few
D gene: .
J gene: TRBJ1-5
V gene: TRBV5-5
CDR3 DNA: TGTGCCAGCAGCTTGACAGGTCTTCAGCCCCAGCATTTT
CDR3 protein: CASSLTGLQPQHF

clone size: few
D gene: .
J gene: TRBJ2-2
V gene: TRBV7-2
CDR3 DNA: TGTGCCAGCAGACCCGGGACCGAAAACACCGGGGAGCTGTTTTTT
CDR3 protein: CASRPGTENTGELFF

clone size: few
D gene: .
J gene: TRBJ2-5
V gene: TRBV27
CDR3 DNA: TGTGCCAGCAGTAGACCGAACCAAGAGACCCAGTACTTC
CDR3 protein: CASSRPNQETQYF

clone size: few
D gene: TRBD2
J gene: TRBJ2-3
V gene: TRBV20-1
CDR3 DNA: TGCAGTGCTAGAGCACTAGCGGGAGCGTCCTCTAGCACAGATACGCAGTATTTT
CDR3 protein: CSARALAGASSSTDTQYF

clone size: .
D gene: TRBD1
J gene: TRBJ1-2
V gene: TRBV28
CDR3 DNA: TGTGCCAGCGCCGGACAGGTACCGCTCTATGGCTACACCTTC
CDR3 protein: CASAGQVPLYGYTF